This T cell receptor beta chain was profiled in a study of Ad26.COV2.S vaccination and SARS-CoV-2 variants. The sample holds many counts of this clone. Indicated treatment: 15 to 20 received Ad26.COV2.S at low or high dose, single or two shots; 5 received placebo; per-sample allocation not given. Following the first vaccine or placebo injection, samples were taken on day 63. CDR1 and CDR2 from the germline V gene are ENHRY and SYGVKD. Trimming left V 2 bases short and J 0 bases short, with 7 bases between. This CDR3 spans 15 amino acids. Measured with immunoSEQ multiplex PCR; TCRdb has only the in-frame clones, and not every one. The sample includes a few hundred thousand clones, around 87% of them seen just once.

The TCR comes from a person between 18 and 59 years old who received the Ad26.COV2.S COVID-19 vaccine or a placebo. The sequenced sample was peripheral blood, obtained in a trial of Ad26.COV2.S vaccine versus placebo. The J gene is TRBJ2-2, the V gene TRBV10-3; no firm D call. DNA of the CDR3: TGTGCCATCAGTGAGAGCGCTGCGAACACCGGGGAGCTGTTTTTT. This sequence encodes CAISESAANTGELFF.